This T cell receptor (beta chain) came from a study of cytomegalovirus exposure and HLA in healthy donors. The PCR made use of 60 Vbeta and 13 Jbeta primers. The assay was immunoSEQ multiplex PCR, and TCRdb's table has in-frame clones only and misses some. This sample lists approximately 50,000 clones; its ten largest clones have under 15%. CDR3 size: 12 residues. The germline gives CDR1 SQVTM, CDR2 ANQGSEA. V was cut by 5 bases and J by 3 bases, with 11 bases left in between. About this clone itself: Its antigen is still unknown.

Overall study findings and caveats: By HLA locus, TCR association rates varied in a later analysis, with DRB1 showing the most and HLA-C the fewest.

This clonotype originated in a man younger than 35 in good health and CMV-seropositive. J is TRBJ2-7 and V is TRBV29-1; D perhaps matches TRBD1 (6 bases). The material sequenced was PBMCs. For the CDR3, the DNA is TGCAGCGTTACGGGACACCGCTACGAGCAGTACTTC. It translates to CSVTGHRYEQYF.